The 19 T cell receptor beta chains presented below share a single source sample, sequenced in a study of post-analysis software for immune sequencing data. Findings of the study overall: Roughly 5 TRBV segments occurring more often in patients than controls included TRBV5-6, TRBV5-1 and TRBV20-1.

No cognate antigen is known for these TCRs. Prepared TCR beta cDNA libraries contained unique molecular identifiers. TCRdb processed the PCR reads anew with MiXCR; each CDR3 protein has one entry. The data show hundreds of thousands of distinct CDR3 sequences, roughly 27% seen once. Sequenced material: blood. These receptors all stem from a girl aged 10-17 years with multiple sclerosis.

This clonotype was recorded a few times. CDR3 residues: CASSQYPYEGTRFADTQYF. In DNA form, the CDR3 reads TGTGCCAGCAGCCAATATCCCTATGAGGGGACGAGGTTCGCAGATACGCAGTATTTT. The chain uses TRBV5-5 and TRBJ2-3; D tentatively fits TRBD1 or TRBD2 (5 bases each). Looked up from germline, CDR1 is SGHKS and CDR2 is YYEKEE (reference sequence). The CDR3 covers 19 residues. The ends were cut back, 4 bases at V and 4 bases at J, with 28 bases in the middle.

This clonotype turned up a few times. This chain uses TRBV5-1 with TRBJ2-7; D not resolved. There are 16 residues in the CDR3. V shed 0 bases and J shed 0 bases, with 13 bases lying between them. Germline V gives CDR1 SGHRS, CDR2 YFSETQ. Written as DNA, the CDR3 is TGCGCCAGCAGCTTGGGGCTGTGGAGCAGCTCCTACGAGCAGTACTTC. Amino acid sequence: CASSLGLWSSSYEQYF.

The chain employs TRBV4-3 and TRBJ2-7, with D perhaps TRBD2 (6 bases). Trimming removed 6 bases at V and 2 bases at J, with 23 bases between. Germline CDR1 reads LGHNA; CDR2 reads YSLEER. The CDR3 spans 17 residues. CDR3 sequence reads: CASSRERGWEVPYEQYF. CDR3 nucleotides: TGCGCCAGCAGTCGAGAGCGCGGATGGGAGGTTCCCTACGAGCAGTACTTC.

This clonotype came up a few times. The chain carries TRBV20-1 and TRBJ2-7; 8 nucleotides match TRBD1. The J call may be faulty, since TRBJ2-5 better matches the DNA end. The length of the CDR3 is 15 residues. Germline CDR1 is DFQATT and CDR2 is SNEGSKA (reference sequence). CDR3 bases: TGCAGTGCTAGAGATCTGGGCAGGGGGCCGGAGACCCAGTACTTC. Translated, it gives CSARDLGRGPETQYF.

This clonotype was seen repeatedly, ten times or more. The rearrangement joins TRBV11-1 to TRBJ2-1; the match to TRBD2 covers 14 bases. Germline V gene data show CDR1 as SGHAT and CDR2 as FQDESV (reference sequence). Losses at the gene ends were 6 bases for V and 9 bases for J; bases not matched to a gene: 7. The CDR3 has 15 amino acids. CDR3 sequence reads: CASRRLAGGPSEQFF. CDR3 coding DNA: TGTGCCAGCAGGCGACTAGCGGGGGGGCCTAGTGAGCAGTTCTTC.

This rearrangement joins TRBV20-1 to TRBJ2-1; D is uncertain. The CDR3 is 15 residues long. Germline CDR1 DFQATT, CDR2 SNEGSKA (reference sequence). Trimming took off 4 bases at V and 7 bases at J, with 20 bases between the two ends. The CDR3 nucleotides are TGCAGTGCTACTCCCTCCGGCCCGGGTAGGAATGAGCAGTTCTTC. It translates to CSATPSGPGRNEQFF.

The chain's CDR3 is CASTLRRGSGETQYF. Written as DNA, the CDR3 is TGTGCCAGCACCCTAAGACGGGGTTCCGGAGAGACCCAGTACTTC. The chain links TRBV12-3 or TRBV12-4 to TRBJ2-5; maybe TRBD2 (5 bases). V was cut by 7 bases and J by 4 bases, with 19 bases left in between. This CDR3 is 15 amino acids long.

In DNA form, the CDR3 reads TGTGCCAGCAGCTCCAGGGACCGGGGGGAGCAGTACTTC. It translates to CASSSRDRGEQYF. The rearrangement joins TRBV14 to TRBJ2-7, with TRBD2 as a possible D gene (6 bases). The CDR3 sequence is 13 residues long. CDR1 is SGHDN, CDR2 FVKESK, per germline. V shed 5 bases and J shed 7 bases, with 15 bases lying between them.

This clonotype came up a few times. V gene TRBV5-1 combines with J gene TRBJ2-3; 8 bases are a match to TRBD2. This CDR3 spans 16 amino acids. Trimming cost V 3 bases and J 0 bases; bases outside gene matches: 6. Germline-derived CDR1 and CDR2 are SGHRS and YFSETQ. CDR3 residues: CASSSLSGISTDTQYF. In DNA form, the CDR3 reads TGCGCCAGCAGCTCCCTTAGCGGGATTAGCACAGATACGCAGTATTTT.

The rearrangement joins TRBV2 to TRBJ1-5, with 9 bases identical to TRBD1. Germline V gene sequence: CDR1 SNHLY, CDR2 FYNNEI. CDR3 length: 15 residues. V dropped 8 bases and J dropped 15; count of bases not matched to a gene: 20. The CDR3 region has the DNA TGTGCCAGCGCGTCTCTTCCGGGACAGGGCGCCTTCGGGCATTTT. It is translated as CASASLPGQGAFGHF.

This clonotype was picked up many times. The chain recombines TRBV7-2 with TRBJ2-7; D is unresolved. CDR1 SGHTA and CDR2 FQGNSA come from the germline V gene. V was clipped by 1 base and J by 7 bases, with 5 bases between them. The length of the CDR3 is 11 residues. CDR3 sequence (DNA): TGTGCCAGCAGCTTAGGGCTGGAGCAGTACTTC. Encoded protein: CASSLGLEQYF.

This clonotype was seen a few times. At one end the junction does not follow the germline gene, possibly because of a read error. V and J are TRBV7-2 and TRBJ1-1; the D is unclear. The germline V gene has CDR1 SGHTA and CDR2 FQGNSA. The CDR3 covers 11 residues. The CDR3 reads CASSLKTEAFF. CDR3 DNA: TGTGCCAGCAGCTTGAAAACTGAAGCTTTCTTT.

The chain carries TRBV10-2 and TRBJ1-1; no clear D. The germline CDR1 and CDR2 sequences are WSHSY and SAAADI. CDR3 length equals 13 residues. V shed 6 bases and J shed 0 bases, with 8 bases lying between them. The CDR3 bases are TGCGCCAGCAGAGGCGGGATGAACACTGAAGCTTTCTTT. This translates into CASRGGMNTEAFF.

This chain links TRBV6-2 or TRBV6-3 with TRBJ2-1; D is uncertain. The germline V gene has CDR1 MNHEY and CDR2 SVGEGT. The germline V and J ends were trimmed by 2 bases and 3 bases, with 17 bases remaining between them. The CDR3 runs to 17 residues. CDR3 loop: CASSYTLSAMIYNEQFF. For the CDR3, the DNA is TGTGCCAGCAGTTACACCCTCTCCGCGATGATCTACAATGAGCAGTTCTTC.

V and J are TRBV14 and TRBJ2-7, with TRBD2 as a possible D gene (5 bases). Trimming shortened V by 4 bases and J by 0 bases, and 16 bases separated the two germline ends. CDR1 is SGHDN and CDR2 is FVKESK in the germline V gene. The CDR3 consists of 16 residues. The CDR3 sequence is CASSRDLTGISYEQYF. The CDR3 bases are TGTGCCAGCAGCCGCGATCTGACGGGAATCTCCTACGAGCAGTACTTC.

The gene calls are TRBV7-8 and TRBJ1-2, with a tentative D call TRBD1 (5 bases). V was clipped by 4 bases and J by 4 bases, with 13 bases between them. CDR3 size: 14 residues. The V gene's germline CDR1 is SGHVS and CDR2 FQNEAQ. The DNA for the CDR3 is TGTGCCAGCAGCTCGACCGGGACGGCCTATGGCTACACCTTC. Its translation is CASSSTGTAYGYTF.

This clonotype has a handful of counts. The chain links TRBV7-2 to TRBJ2-7; D not certain. This CDR3 is built from 13 residues. The germline CDR1 and CDR2 sequences are SGHTA and FQGNSA. Trimming took 2 bases from V and 3 from J, leaving 8 bases between them. The CDR3 DNA follows: TGTGCCAGCAGCTTAATTCTAGGCTACGAGCAGTACTTC. Encoded protein: CASSLILGYEQYF.

In its sample, this clonotype was seen many times. The chain links TRBV27 to TRBJ2-1; 9 bases are a match to TRBD2. Germline loops: CDR1 MNHEY, CDR2 SMNVEV (reference sequence). The CDR3 runs 16 residues. V shed 6 bases, J shed 7 bases, and the junction held 13 bases outside the gene matches. The CDR3 nucleotides read TGTGCCAGCAGCTTTGCTGGTAGCGGGAGTTTTAATGAGCAGTTCTTC. This sequence encodes CASSFAGSGSFNEQFF.

This clonotype was detected a few times. V gene TRBV2 combines with J gene TRBJ1-4, with TRBD1 identical over 7 bases. Germline V gene data show CDR1 as SNHLY and CDR2 as FYNNEI. The CDR3 covers 17 residues. Germline trimming cut 7 bases from V and 4 bases from J; bases unmatched to any gene: 15. As DNA, the CDR3 is TGTGCCAGCACCGGCAGACTAGGGGGCCAAGTTAATGAAAAACTGTTTTTT. It yields the protein CASTGRLGGQVNEKLFF.